This TCR beta chain was observed in a study of cytomegalovirus exposure and HLA in healthy donors. This clone appeared a single time. 60 Vbeta and 13 Jbeta primers were used in PCR. Data came from immunoSEQ multiplex PCR; TCRdb stores just in-frame clones and leaves some out. The data contain about 200,000 clones, about four fifths of them singletons. The sequencing input was PBMCs. The TCR originated in a male donor in good health and CMV-seropositive.

The CDR3 DNA reads TGTGCCAGTAGTCCCTCGGACGTGGGGGGAGCTTTCTTT. Translated, it gives CASSPSDVGGAFF. The V and J genes are TRBV19 and TRBJ1-1; tentatively, D is TRBD1 (5 bases). The CDR3 is 13 amino acids. V gave up 5 bases and J gave up 10 bases, with 17 bases separating them. Germline assignment: CDR1 LNHDA and CDR2 SQIVND (reference sequence).